The entry below gives a single T cell receptor beta chain sequence along with its context. As yet, its antigen is unknown. The data are from a study of cytomegalovirus exposure and HLA in healthy donors. Points from the study as a whole: Accounts indicate the classifier identified cytomegalovirus status with strong specificity and sensitivity.

It was with 60 Vbeta and 13 Jbeta primers that the PCR ran. Libraries were prepared by immunoSEQ multiplex PCR; TCRdb keeps only in-frame clonotypes and omits some of them. Here the sample spans around 110,000 clones, approximately 79% being singletons. This receptor was identified in a man aged 55 to 69 in good health and CMV-seronegative. Sequencing used PBMCs.

CDR3 sequence: CASRPGSGVHVAFF. The DNA of the CDR3 is TGTGCCAGTAGACCCGGGTCAGGGGTCCACGTGGCTTTCTTT. The J gene is TRBJ1-1, the V gene TRBV19; a weak D match, TRBD1 (6 bases). V was cut by 6 bases and J by 11 bases, with 22 bases left in between. CDR3 size: 14 residues. Germline assignment: CDR1 LNHDA and CDR2 SQIVND (reference sequence). Full variable domain (remainder filled in from reference TRBV19 and TRBJ1-1): DGGITQSPKYLFRKEGQNVTLSCEQNLNHDAMYWYRQDPGQGLRLIYYSQIVNDFQKGDIAEGYSVSREKKESFPLTVTSAQKNPTAFYLCASRPGSGVHVAFFGQGTRLTVV.